Below, 26 T cell receptor beta chains from the same sample are listed, as sequenced in a study of T cells expressing NK-cell markers. Reanalyzing the 5' RACE reads, TCRdb keeps one entry per CDR3 protein, without DNA. This repertoire includes about 460,000 distinct CDR3 sequences. Sequencing was performed on blood T cells: a sorted CD56 or NKG2C T cell subset, CD4+ or CD8+ T cells, or bulk PBMC T cells (not recorded which). The source is a woman in her forties or fifties in good health.

The chain couples TRBV5-1 to TRBJ1-1; TCRdb selects TRBD1, and the lack of DNA leaves this call unchecked. The CDR3 runs 17 residues. Germline values: CDR1 SGHRS, CDR2 YFSETQ. CDR3 protein: CASSLYGGAGGITEAFF.

The CDR3 region is CASSPDSGGYNEQFF. The chain links TRBV7-2 to TRBJ2-1. Looked up from germline, CDR1 is SGHTA and CDR2 is FQGNSA. The CDR3 has 15 amino acids.

The rearrangement uses TRBV3-1 and TRBJ2-3; TCRdb's D call, TRBD1, is unchecked because there is no DNA. From germline, CDR1 is LGHDT and CDR2 YNNKEL (reference sequence). This CDR3 region has 13 residues. Here the CDR3 reads CASSQEGPDTQYF.

This chain uses TRBV2 with TRBJ2-1; TCRdb's D call, TRBD1, is unchecked because there is no DNA. Germline V gene data show CDR1 as SNHLY and CDR2 as FYNNEI. The CDR3 spans 15 residues. This chain's CDR3 is CASSPSDQLYNEQFF.

V gene TRBV2 combines with J gene TRBJ1-1. The CDR3 runs 16 residues. The germline V gene has CDR1 SNHLY and CDR2 FYNNEI. This CDR3 is CATKPRFIRMNTEAFF.

The rearrangement links TRBV7-8 to TRBJ2-1; without DNA, the TCRdb call of TRBD2 cannot be checked. The CDR3 runs to 14 residues. Per the germline V gene, CDR1 is SGHVS and CDR2 is FQNEAQ. CDR3: CASSLARVGVEQFF.

CDR3 region: CATSRDHSRAPNTGELFF. This sequence joins TRBV15 and TRBJ2-2. Germline CDR1 reads LNHNV; CDR2 reads YYDKDF (reference sequence). The CDR3 extends over 18 amino acids.

The CDR3 loop is CSARKGREGRMSTDTQYF. The chain combines TRBV20-1 with TRBJ2-3; TCRdb names TRBD2, which stays unverified in the absence of DNA. CDR1 is DFQATT, CDR2 SNEGSKA, per germline (reference sequence). The CDR3 runs 18 residues.

This chain's CDR3 is CSARRLAGTYNEQFF. V is TRBV20-1 and J is TRBJ2-1; no DNA is available, so the TRBD2 call from TCRdb remains unchecked. The CDR3 runs 15 residues. CDR1 DFQATT and CDR2 SNEGSKA come from the germline V gene (reference sequence).

This chain links TRBV18 with TRBJ2-7; TCRdb picks TRBD1, but there is no DNA to check that call. CDR3 length: 14 amino acids. Germline CDR1 reads KGHSH; CDR2 reads LQKENI. The CDR3 loop reads CASSPLGTGNEQYF.

This chain joins TRBV4-1 and TRBJ2-1. Germline V gene data show CDR1 as MGHRA and CDR2 as YSYEKL. CDR3 length: 14 residues. The CDR3 reads CASSLSYSYNEQFF.

The chain is built from TRBV11-2 and TRBJ2-1. CDR1 is SGHAT and CDR2 is FQNNGV in the germline V gene. The CDR3 has 12 residues. This CDR3 reads CASSVTRDEQFF.

This sequence joins TRBV11-2 and TRBJ2-3; TCRdb gives TRBD2 as the D gene, but with no DNA this cannot be confirmed. CDR1 and CDR2 (germline): SGHAT, FQNNGV. The CDR3 extends over 16 amino acids. CDR3 sequence reads: CASSLDVQRGTDTQYF.

V and J are TRBV5-1 and TRBJ2-7; the D call from TCRdb, TRBD2, cannot be confirmed without DNA. This CDR3 has 15 amino acids. The germline V gene has CDR1 SGHRS and CDR2 YFSETQ. CDR3 residues: CASSETGLASYEQYF.

The V call is TRBV28, the J call TRBJ1-2; TCRdb designates TRBD1, a call that cannot be tested without DNA. The CDR3 length is 12 residues. Germline values: CDR1 MDHEN, CDR2 SYDVKM. Here the CDR3 reads CASDQGNYGYTF.

The chain links TRBV20-1 to TRBJ2-7. Germline assignment: CDR1 DFQATT and CDR2 SNEGSKA (reference sequence). The CDR3 has 12 amino acids. The CDR3 loop is CSVRLTTGEQYF.

The chain couples TRBV20-1 to TRBJ1-1. Germline CDR1 is DFQATT and CDR2 is SNEGSKA (reference sequence). CDR3 length: 13 residues. The CDR3 loop is CSAPRGGLGEAFF.

V is TRBV10-2 and J is TRBJ2-1. Germline CDR1 is WSHSY and CDR2 is SAAADI. There are 15 residues in the CDR3. CDR3 sequence reads: CASSYGPTSNNEQFF.

This chain links TRBV11-3 with TRBJ2-2; the D call of TRBD2 rests on TCRdb alone, since no DNA is present to check it. Germline lookup yields CDR1 SGHNT and CDR2 YENEEA. The CDR3 is made up of 13 amino acids. CDR3 protein: CASSPRPSGELFF.

The chain joins TRBV6-2 or TRBV6-3 to TRBJ1-5; TCRdb indicates TRBD1, and absent DNA this call remains unverified. Germline values: CDR1 MNHEY, CDR2 SVGEGT. CDR3 length: 13 amino acids. The CDR3 here is CASRQGTSQPQHF.

The chain recombines TRBV12-3 or TRBV12-4 with TRBJ1-5; with no DNA, the TCRdb D assignment of TRBD1 cannot be verified. This CDR3 spans 17 amino acids. CDR3 protein: CASSLAGAGLSNQPQHF.

The gene calls are TRBV20-1 and TRBJ1-5; the D call from TCRdb, TRBD1, cannot be confirmed without DNA. The CDR3 extends over 14 amino acids. Germline V gene lookup returns CDR1 DFQATT and CDR2 SNEGSKA (reference sequence). CDR3 protein: CSAAGDRSNQPQHF.

This chain joins TRBV11-2 and TRBJ1-3. Germline values: CDR1 SGHAT, CDR2 FQNNGV. This CDR3 has 13 amino acids. CDR3 loop: CASSFRGGNTIYF.

The chain combines TRBV29-1 with TRBJ2-5; absent DNA, TCRdb's TRBD1 call cannot be checked. Germline V gene data show CDR1 as SQVTM and CDR2 as ANQGSEA. CDR3 length: 13 amino acids. The CDR3 reads CSAAPGQQETQYF.

CDR3 in amino acids: CASSLARTGLGYTF. This chain joins TRBV12-3 or TRBV12-4 and TRBJ1-2; TCRdb returns TRBD1, unconfirmable since there is no DNA. The CDR3 is 14 residues long.

The gene calls are TRBV20-1 and TRBJ1-1; TCRdb outputs TRBD1, but without DNA this stays unchecked. Germline V CDR1 and CDR2: DFQATT, SNEGSKA (reference sequence). This CDR3 is 16 amino acids long. CDR3 sequence: CSALGAYTRLNTEAFF.